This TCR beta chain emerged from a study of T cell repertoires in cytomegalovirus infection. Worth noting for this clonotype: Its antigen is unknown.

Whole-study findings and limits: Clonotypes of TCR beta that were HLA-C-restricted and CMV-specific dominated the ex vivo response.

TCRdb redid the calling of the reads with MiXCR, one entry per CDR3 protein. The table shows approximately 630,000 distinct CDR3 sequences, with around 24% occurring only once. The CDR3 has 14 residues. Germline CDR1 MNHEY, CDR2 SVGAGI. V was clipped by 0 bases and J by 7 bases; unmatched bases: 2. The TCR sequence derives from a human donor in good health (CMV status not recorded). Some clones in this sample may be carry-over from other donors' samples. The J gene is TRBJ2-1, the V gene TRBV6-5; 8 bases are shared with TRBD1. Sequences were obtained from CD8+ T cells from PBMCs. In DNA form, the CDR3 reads TGTGCCAGCAGTTACTCCGGACAGGGTAATGAGCAGTTCTTC. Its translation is CASSYSGQGNEQFF.